Below are 26 T cell receptor beta chains sequenced from a single sample in a study of human T cells and chemical hapten exposure. Indicated time point: pre-sensitization, week 0. As for treatment: therapeutic diphenylcyclopropenone sensitization with weekly scalp DPC. TCRdb used MiXCR to reprocess the RACE reads, holding one entry per CDR3 protein. Of around 300,000 distinct CDR3 sequences listed, 7.7% are singletons. This specimen was whole blood, taken in connection with sensitization to the hapten diphenylcyclopropenone (DPC). Receptor source: a young man with alopecia areata. Some clones in this sample may be carry-over from other donors' samples.

The genes are TRBV20-1 and TRBJ2-3, with D perhaps TRBD1 (5 bases). V was pared by 1 base and J by 0 bases, with 14 bases between. CDR1 and CDR2 (germline): DFQATT, SNEGSKA (reference sequence). This CDR3 region has 16 residues. The CDR3 region is CSARVGPGLSTDTQYF. CDR3 bases: TGCAGTGCTAGAGTAGGGCCAGGGCTAAGCACAGATACGCAGTATTTT.

The table lists this clonotype with many counts. The V and J genes are TRBV11-1 and TRBJ2-6, with no clear D. In germline, CDR1 is SGHAT, CDR2 FQDESV (reference sequence). The CDR3 has 15 residues. Trimming shortened V by 1 base and J by 0 bases, and 4 bases separated the two germline ends. This CDR3 is CASSLGFSGANVLTF. CDR3 DNA: TGTGCCAGCAGCTTAGGCTTCTCTGGGGCCAACGTCCTGACTTTC. The entire variable domain, with the rest obtained from reference TRBV11-1 and TRBJ2-6, is as follows: EAEVAQSPRYKITEKSQAVAFWCDPISGHATLYWYRQILGQGPELLVQFQDESVVDDSQLPKDRFSAERLKGVDSTLKIQPAELGDSAMYLCASSLGFSGANVLTFGAGSRLTVL.

This clonotype was observed many times. This chain links TRBV10-3 with TRBJ1-5, with TRBD1 as a possible D gene (6 bases). In germline, CDR1 is ENHRY, CDR2 SYGVKD. The CDR3 spans 15 residues. Trimming left V 0 bases short and J 7 bases short, with 13 bases between. CDR3 sequence: CAISESVRGGQPQHF. CDR3 sequence (DNA): TGTGCCATCAGTGAGTCAGTCAGGGGAGGACAGCCCCAGCATTTT.

The chain couples TRBV28 to TRBJ1-2; no clear D. The CDR3 is made up of 13 amino acids. With 3 bases removed from V and 1 base from J, the gap between germline ends came to 6 bases. Looked up from germline, CDR1 is MDHEN and CDR2 is SYDVKM. CDR3 region: CASSLKVNYGYTF. CDR3 coding DNA: TGTGCCAGCAGTTTGAAGGTTAACTATGGCTACACCTTC.

The genes are TRBV18 and TRBJ1-1; D is possibly TRBD1 (5 bases). Per germline, CDR1 KGHSH and CDR2 LQKENI. V lost 2 bases, J lost 4 bases, and 17 bases lay in between. The length of the CDR3 is 16 residues. The CDR3 reads CASSPGSLGRGTEAFF. DNA for the CDR3: TGTGCCAGCTCACCAGGTTCATTGGGGCGCGGCACTGAAGCTTTCTTT.

In its sample, this clonotype was seen a few times. The chain employs TRBV7-2 and TRBJ2-7; 10 nucleotides line up with TRBD2. Germline CDR1 SGHTA, CDR2 FQGNSA. CDR3 length: 18 residues. The junction had 13 bases not matched to a gene; V was cut back by 1 base and J by 4 bases. The CDR3 DNA reads TGTGCCAGCAGCTTAGATAGCAGCGGGGGGGCCGTGTTGTACGAGCAGTACTTC. It codes for CASSLDSSGGAVLYEQYF.

This clonotype was observed a few times. The CDR3 loop is CASTLSGQPNQPQHF. CDR3 sequence (DNA): TGTGCCAGCACCCTTTCGGGACAGCCTAATCAGCCCCAGCATTTT. The chain carries TRBV7-6 and TRBJ1-5; 7 nucleotides agree with TRBD1. CDR1 is SGHVS and CDR2 is FNYEAQ in the germline V gene. CDR3 length: 15 amino acids. Unmatched junction bases numbered 10, after V lost 7 bases and J lost 4 bases.

V and J are TRBV27 and TRBJ1-5; possibly TRBD1 for D (5 bases). CDR3 length: 13 amino acids. CDR1 and CDR2 from the germline V gene are MNHEY and SMNVEV (reference sequence). V lost 5 bases, J lost 5 bases, and 10 bases lay in between. CDR3 sequence reads: CASSTSGHQPQHF. The CDR3 bases are TGTGCCAGCAGTACCTCAGGGCATCAGCCCCAGCATTTT.

V usage is TRBV5-1 and J usage is TRBJ2-5; D perhaps matches TRBD1 (6 bases). Germline V gene sequence: CDR1 SGHRS, CDR2 YFSETQ. This CDR3 is 15 amino acids long. V was trimmed by 4 bases and J by 2 bases, leaving 15 bases between them. The CDR3 DNA is TGCGCCAGCAGCCAAGAGGACAGTACGCAAGAGACCCAGTACTTC. It yields the protein CASSQEDSTQETQYF.

The table lists this clonotype with a few counts. V gene TRBV6-5 combines with J gene TRBJ1-5; the D gene is possibly TRBD1 (5 bases). Germline CDR1 is MNHEY and CDR2 is SVGAGI. The CDR3 has 14 amino acids. V lost 2 bases and J lost 6, with 11 bases in between. In DNA, the CDR3 is TGTGCCAGCAGTTACGAGGCAGGGACTCAGCCCCAGCATTTT. Its translation: CASSYEAGTQPQHF.

This clonotype was detected only a few times. DNA of the CDR3: TGTGCCATCAGTGAGAGTCTAGCGGGGGTGAATGAGCAGTTCTTC. Translating gives CAISESLAGVNEQFF. The chain joins TRBV10-3 to TRBJ2-1; 10 nucleotides match TRBD2. The V segment lost 2 bases and the J segment 7 bases; nucleotides outside the gene matches: 5. The germline V gene encodes CDR1 ENHRY and CDR2 SYGVKD. The length of the CDR3 is 15 residues.

This clonotype was recorded at least ten times. The chain employs TRBV7-3 and TRBJ2-2; no clear D gene. Trimming removed 4 bases at V and 5 bases at J, with 17 bases between. Looked up from germline, CDR1 is SGHTA and CDR2 is FQGTGA. This CDR3 spans 16 amino acids. The CDR3 region has the DNA TGTGCCAGCAGCTCAAGAGGAACGGCGAGGACCGGGGAGCTGTTTTTT. Translating gives CASSSRGTARTGELFF.

The sample holds many counts of this clonotype. The chain carries TRBV9 and TRBJ1-1, with D uncertain. Germline values: CDR1 SGDLS, CDR2 YYNGEE. There are 15 residues in the CDR3. Between the trimmed V and J ends, which lost 2 bases and 2 bases, there was a span of 13 bases. The CDR3, as DNA: TGTGCCAGCAGCGTTTCCGGCAGCCCTAACACTGAAGCTTTCTTT. It yields the protein CASSVSGSPNTEAFF.

The sample holds many counts of this clonotype. This chain uses TRBV12-3 or TRBV12-4 with TRBJ1-4; D unresolved. This CDR3 is 15 amino acids long. The V end was cut by 7 bases, the J end by 7 bases, with 19 bases between. The CDR3 reads CASTKGGLPVEKLFF. The CDR3 region has the DNA TGTGCCAGCACCAAAGGAGGGTTACCTGTTGAAAAACTGTTTTTT.

This clonotype was seen a handful of times. This chain uses TRBV10-3 with TRBJ2-5, with 12 bases matching TRBD1. V was pared by 0 bases and J by 4 bases, with 6 bases of the junction left unmatched. The CDR3 has 17 amino acids. Looked up from germline, CDR1 is ENHRY and CDR2 is SYGVKD. This CDR3 is CAISESKGQGARETQYF. In DNA form, the CDR3 reads TGTGCCATCAGTGAGTCGAAGGGACAGGGGGCCCGAGAGACCCAGTACTTC.

A remark on this clonotype: With a much larger clone just one base away, this may be a read error. The genes are TRBV7-2 and TRBJ1-5; D perhaps matches TRBD1 (6 bases). CDR1 is SGHTA and CDR2 is FQGNSA in the germline V gene. This CDR3 region has 15 residues. CDR3 nucleotide sequence: TGTGTCAGCAGCTTAGCACAGGGTCGGAGGCAGCCCCAGCATTTT. Its protein product is CVSSLAQGRRQPQHF.

This clonotype has ten or more counts. The V gene is TRBV4-3, the J gene TRBJ1-1; unclear D gene. Germline lookup yields CDR1 LGHNA and CDR2 YSLEER. The V end was cut by 1 base, the J end by 0 bases, with 6 bases between. This CDR3 comprises 14 residues. The CDR3 reads CASSQGSLNTEAFF. The CDR3 nucleotides are TGCGCCAGCAGCCAAGGATCCCTGAACACTGAAGCTTTCTTT.

This clonotype was picked up a small number of times. The chain has TRBV7-3 and TRBJ2-5, with D unclear. The CDR3 covers 13 residues. Trimming shortened V by 1 base and J by 5 bases, and 8 bases separated the two germline ends. Germline CDR1 SGHTA, CDR2 FQGTGA. CDR3 loop: CASSLNTAETQYF. The CDR3 DNA sequence: TGTGCCAGCAGCTTAAACACAGCTGAGACCCAGTACTTC. Combining the CDR3 with reference TRBV7-3 and TRBJ2-5 gives the whole variable domain GAGVSQTPSNKVTEKGKYVELRCDPISGHTALYWYRQSLGQGPEFLIYFQGTGAADDSGLPNDRFFAVRPEGSVSTLKIQRTERGDSAVYLCASSLNTAETQYFGPGTRLLVL.

This clonotype has more than one count but fewer than ten. The J gene is TRBJ1-1, the V gene TRBV7-2; D is possibly TRBD1 (6 bases). Germline CDR1 SGHTA, CDR2 FQGNSA. V lost 1 base and J 5 bases, leaving 17 bases between the germline ends. This CDR3 spans 16 amino acids. In DNA form, the CDR3 reads TGTGCCAGCAGCTTAGTGCAGGGGCGGTTGGGGACTGAAGCTTTCTTT. It is translated as CASSLVQGRLGTEAFF.

The J gene is TRBJ1-6, the V gene TRBV18; D uncertain. Germline assignment: CDR1 KGHSH and CDR2 LQKENI. This CDR3 is built from 15 residues. V was pared by 0 bases and J by 5 bases, with 8 bases between. CDR3 amino acids: CASSPPADNNSPLHF. The CDR3 DNA reads TGTGCCAGCTCACCACCGGCGGATAATAATTCACCCCTCCACTTT.

Only a few counts were recorded for this clonotype. The gene calls are TRBV28 and TRBJ2-5, with TRBD1 matching 7 bases. The J segment lost 2 bases and the V segment lost 10 bases, leaving 13 bases of the junction unmatched. The germline V gene encodes CDR1 MDHEN and CDR2 SYDVKM. The CDR3 runs 15 residues. CDR3 DNA: TGTGCCACCTCTCTAGGGGGCTCCAAGCAAGAGACCCAGTACTTC. Protein product: CATSLGGSKQETQYF.

This clonotype was recorded many times. The V gene is TRBV7-2, the J gene TRBJ1-2; 8 bases are a match to TRBD1. The trim removed 8 bases at V and 3 bases at J, leaving 5 bases unmatched. The CDR3 is 13 amino acids. From germline, CDR1 is SGHTA and CDR2 FQGNSA. As DNA, the CDR3 is TGTGCCAGCGGGGCAGGGGGCGACTATGGCTACACCTTC. This gives the protein CASGAGGDYGYTF.

The chain recombines TRBV12-3 or TRBV12-4 with TRBJ1-1, with 7 bases that match TRBD1. This CDR3 spans 14 amino acids. The V gene end was trimmed by 7 bases and the J gene end by 0 bases; junction bases not matched to a gene: 5. The CDR3 DNA is TGTGCCAGCATACTGACAGGGATGAACACTGAAGCTTTCTTT. As protein: CASILTGMNTEAFF.

This clonotype was recorded many times. Here the CDR3 DNA reads TGCAGCGTTGAACAGGGAGGAATAAACACCGGGGAGCTGTTTTTT. This translates into CSVEQGGINTGELFF. V and J are TRBV29-1 and TRBJ2-2; D possibly corresponds to TRBD2 (6 bases). CDR1 and CDR2 (germline): SQVTM, ANQGSEA. CDR3 length equals 15 residues. V lost 2 bases and J 2 bases, leaving 12 bases between the germline ends.

The CDR3 reads CASSGDRGETQYF. The DNA of the CDR3 is TGTGCCAGCAGCGGGGACAGGGGAGAGACCCAGTACTTC. This chain joins TRBV7-9 and TRBJ2-5, with TRBD1 matching 10 bases. The ends lost 5 bases at V and 4 bases at J; junction bases unmatched: 1. The CDR3 consists of 13 residues. Germline CDR1 and CDR2: SEHNR and FQNEAQ (reference sequence). Together with reference TRBV7-9 and TRBJ2-5, the CDR3 gives the full variable domain: DTGVSQNPRHKITKRGQNVTFRCDPISEHNRLYWYRQTLGQGPEFLTYFQNEAQLEKSRLLSDRFSAERPKGSFSTLEIQRTEQGDSAMYLCASSGDRGETQYFGPGTRLLVL.

The J gene is TRBJ1-1, the V gene TRBV6-2 or TRBV6-3, with D perhaps TRBD1 (6 bases). There are 14 residues in the CDR3. In germline, CDR1 is MNHEY, CDR2 SVGEGT. Between the trimmed V and J ends, which lost 4 bases and 7 bases, there was a span of 16 bases. The CDR3, as DNA: TGTGCCAGCAGTTCCAGGCAGGGAGGGGGTGAAGCTTTCTTT. Residues: CASSSRQGGGEAFF.